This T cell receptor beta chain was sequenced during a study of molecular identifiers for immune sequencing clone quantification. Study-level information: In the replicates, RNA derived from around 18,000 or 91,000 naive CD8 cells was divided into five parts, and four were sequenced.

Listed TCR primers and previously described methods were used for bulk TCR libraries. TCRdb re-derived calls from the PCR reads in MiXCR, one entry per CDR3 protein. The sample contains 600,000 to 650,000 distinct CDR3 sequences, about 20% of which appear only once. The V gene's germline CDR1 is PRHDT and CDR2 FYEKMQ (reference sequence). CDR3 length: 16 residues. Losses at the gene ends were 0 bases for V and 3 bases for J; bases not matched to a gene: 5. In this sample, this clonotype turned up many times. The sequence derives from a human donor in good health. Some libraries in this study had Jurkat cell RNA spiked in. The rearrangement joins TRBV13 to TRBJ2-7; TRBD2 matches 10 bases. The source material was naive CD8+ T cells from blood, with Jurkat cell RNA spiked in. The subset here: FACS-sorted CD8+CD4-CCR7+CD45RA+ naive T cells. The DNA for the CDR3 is TGTGCCAGCAGCTTAGGCCTACTAGCGGGAAACTACGAGCAGTACTTC. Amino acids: CASSLGLLAGNYEQYF.